This T cell receptor beta chain was obtained from a study of blood T cell repertoires in COVID-19. Looking at the study overall: Samples of COVID-19 (acute and convalescent) were obtained from the United States, Italy and Spain. T cells, B-cell-depleted T cells, or PBMCs provided the cDNA or gDNA that served as material.

Only one count was recorded for this clone. This CDR3 is built from 15 residues. Trimming shortened V by 5 bases and J by 1 base, and 13 bases separated the two germline ends. Germline lookup yields CDR1 SGHTS and CDR2 YDEGEE. In the source study's methods: Reference gene primer amplification gave nucleated cell count estimates. Profiling relied on immunoSEQ multiplex PCR, and the TCRdb table lists in-frame clones only, not all of them. The DNA was the basis for D and trimming; V, J and clone size are from that table. This table holds about 240,000 clones, roughly 90% found once. Sample: peripheral blood. J is TRBJ1-5 and V is TRBV5-8; a possible D gene is TRBD1 (5 bases). This receptor was identified in a man aged 55-75 years who had recovered from COVID-19. The CDR3 DNA follows: TGTGCCAGCAGGGCAAGCGGGGGGAGCAATCAGCCCCAGCATTTT. As protein: CASRASGGSNQPQHF.